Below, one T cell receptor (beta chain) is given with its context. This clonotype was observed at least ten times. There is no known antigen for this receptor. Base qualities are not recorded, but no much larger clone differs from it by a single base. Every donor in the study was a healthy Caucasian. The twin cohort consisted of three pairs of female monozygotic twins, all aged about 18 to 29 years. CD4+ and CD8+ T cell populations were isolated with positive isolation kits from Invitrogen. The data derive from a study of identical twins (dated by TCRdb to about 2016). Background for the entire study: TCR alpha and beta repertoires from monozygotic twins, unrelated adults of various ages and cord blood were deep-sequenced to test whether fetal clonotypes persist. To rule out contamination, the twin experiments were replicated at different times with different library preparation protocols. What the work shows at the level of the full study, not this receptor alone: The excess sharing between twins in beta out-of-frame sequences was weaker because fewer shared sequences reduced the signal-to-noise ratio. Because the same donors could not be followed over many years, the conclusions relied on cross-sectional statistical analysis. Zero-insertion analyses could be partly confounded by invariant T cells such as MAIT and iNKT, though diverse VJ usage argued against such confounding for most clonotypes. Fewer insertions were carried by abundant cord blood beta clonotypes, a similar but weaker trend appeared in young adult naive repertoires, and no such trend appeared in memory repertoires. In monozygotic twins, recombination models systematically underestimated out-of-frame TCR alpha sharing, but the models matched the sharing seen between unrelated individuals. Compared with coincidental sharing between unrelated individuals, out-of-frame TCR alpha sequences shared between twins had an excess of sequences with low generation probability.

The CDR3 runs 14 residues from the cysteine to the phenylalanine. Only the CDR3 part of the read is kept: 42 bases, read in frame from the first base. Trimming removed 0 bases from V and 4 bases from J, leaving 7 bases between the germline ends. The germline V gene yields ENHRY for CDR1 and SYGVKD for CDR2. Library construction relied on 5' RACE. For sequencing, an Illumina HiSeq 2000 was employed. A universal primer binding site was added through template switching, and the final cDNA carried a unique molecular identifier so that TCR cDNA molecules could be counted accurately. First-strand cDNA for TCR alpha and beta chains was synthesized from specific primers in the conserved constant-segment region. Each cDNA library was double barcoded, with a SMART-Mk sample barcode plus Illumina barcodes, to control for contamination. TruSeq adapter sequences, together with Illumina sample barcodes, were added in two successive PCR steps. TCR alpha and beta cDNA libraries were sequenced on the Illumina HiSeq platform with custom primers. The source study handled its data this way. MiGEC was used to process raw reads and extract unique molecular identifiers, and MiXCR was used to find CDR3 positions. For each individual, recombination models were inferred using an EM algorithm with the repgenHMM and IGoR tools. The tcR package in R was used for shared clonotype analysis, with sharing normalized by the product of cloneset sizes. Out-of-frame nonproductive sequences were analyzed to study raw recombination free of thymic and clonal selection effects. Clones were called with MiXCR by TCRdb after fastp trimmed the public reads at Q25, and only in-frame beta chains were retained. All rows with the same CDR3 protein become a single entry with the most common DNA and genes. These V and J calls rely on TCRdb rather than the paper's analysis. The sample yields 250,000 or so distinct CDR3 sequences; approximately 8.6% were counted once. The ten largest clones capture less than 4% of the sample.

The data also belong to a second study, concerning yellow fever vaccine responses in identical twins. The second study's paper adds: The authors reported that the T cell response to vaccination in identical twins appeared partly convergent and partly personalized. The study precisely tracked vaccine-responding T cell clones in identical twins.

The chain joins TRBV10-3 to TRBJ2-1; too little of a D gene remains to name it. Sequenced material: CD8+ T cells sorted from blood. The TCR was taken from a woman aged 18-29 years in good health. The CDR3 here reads CAISESVLYNEQFF. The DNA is TGTGCCATCAGTGAGTCGGTCCTATACAATGAGCAGTTCTTC.